This record looks at one T cell receptor (beta chain) sequence and its context. Its antigen remains unidentified. Profiling relied on immunoSEQ multiplex PCR, and the TCRdb table lists in-frame clones only, not all of them. The sample consists of 7,000 or so clones, under 65% of them appearing once. This entry belongs to a study of T cells in localized non-small cell lung cancer. Overall study results and limits: Among blood samples, higher T cell density accompanied longer overall survival. Tumor samples were not multi-region, leaving intratumor heterogeneity unexcluded.

The CDR3 covers 14 residues. V lost 1 base and J lost 1, with 8 bases in between. Germline V gene sequence: CDR1 LNHNV, CDR2 YYDKDF (reference sequence). The chain joins TRBV15 to TRBJ2-7; D is undetermined. This TCR derives from a female donor at least 60 years old with stage I lung adenocarcinoma. Here the sequenced sample was lymph node tissue, taken before any cancer treatment. The CDR3 sequence is CATSRGPGSYEQYF. Here the CDR3 DNA reads TGTGCCACCAGCAGAGGTCCCGGGTCCTACGAGCAGTACTTC.